This T cell receptor beta chain was profiled in a study of regulatory T cells in long-lasting Graves disease. The table lists this clonotype with many counts. The time point here: newly diagnosed GD, antithyroid drugs for less than 3 months. Researchers made the TCR library from RNA that was extracted from PBMCs. The guidelines of the American Thyroid Association were the basis for diagnosing Graves' disease. CDR3 size: 13 residues. V lost 1 base and J 8 bases, leaving 8 bases between the germline ends. Arm-PCR of CDR3 regions with iRepertoire HTBI primers generated TCR beta libraries. TCRdb reanalysed the multiplex PCR reads using MiXCR and keeps one entry per CDR3 protein. The sample gives a few hundred thousand distinct CDR3 sequences, less than 20% of which show up once; less than 30% is in the top ten. The data were also submitted as part of a second study, on T cells in Graves' hyperthyroidism and ophthalmopathy. That paper adds: Patients counted as stable if ophthalmopathy did not develop within 18 months.

The origin of this receptor is a woman younger than 30 with Graves disease. The starting material was peripheral blood mononuclear cells (PBMCs), obtained at new diagnosis, from a patient treated with antithyroid drugs. J is TRBJ2-2 and V is TRBV12-3 or TRBV12-4; D ambiguous. The CDR3 loop reads CASSLGSSGELFF. The CDR3 bases are TGTGCCAGCAGTTTAGGGTCTTCTGGGGAGCTGTTTTTT.